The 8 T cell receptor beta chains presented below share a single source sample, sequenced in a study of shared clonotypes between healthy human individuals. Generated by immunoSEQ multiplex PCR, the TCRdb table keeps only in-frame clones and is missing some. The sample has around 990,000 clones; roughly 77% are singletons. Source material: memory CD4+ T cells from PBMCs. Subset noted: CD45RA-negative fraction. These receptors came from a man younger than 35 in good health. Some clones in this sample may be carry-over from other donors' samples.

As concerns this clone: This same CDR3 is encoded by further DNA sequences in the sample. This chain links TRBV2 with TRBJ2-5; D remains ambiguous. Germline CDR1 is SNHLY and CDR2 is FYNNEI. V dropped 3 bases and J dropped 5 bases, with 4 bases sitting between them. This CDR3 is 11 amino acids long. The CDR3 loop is CASSERETQYF. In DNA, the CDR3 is TGTGCCAGCAGTGAGAGGGAGACCCAGTACTTC.

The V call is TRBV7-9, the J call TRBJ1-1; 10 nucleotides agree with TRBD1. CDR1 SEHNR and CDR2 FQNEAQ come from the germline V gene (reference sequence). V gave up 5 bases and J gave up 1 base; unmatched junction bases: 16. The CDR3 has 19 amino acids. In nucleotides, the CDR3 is TGTGCCAGCAGCCCGACTAAAAGTGGGACAGGGGCCTCGAACACTGAAGCTTTCTTT. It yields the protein CASSPTKSGTGASNTEAFF.

The CDR3 loop reads CASSRGLAGEETQYF. CDR3 nucleotide sequence: TGTGCCAGCAGCCGGGGACTAGCGGGGGAAGAGACCCAGTACTTC. The gene calls are TRBV5-6 and TRBJ2-5; 14 nucleotides agree with TRBD2. CDR1 and CDR2 (germline): SGHDT, YYEEEE. Trimming at V came to 4 bases and at J to 3 bases, leaving 2 bases not matched to a gene. The CDR3 contains 15 residues.

CDR3 sequence reads: CASSPPSPRETQYF. Here the CDR3 DNA reads TGCGCCAGCAGCCCCCCGAGTCCAAGGGAGACCCAGTACTTC. This chain uses TRBV4-1 with TRBJ2-5; D is unresolved. From germline, CDR1 is MGHRA and CDR2 YSYEKL. Trimming stripped 4 bases from V and 5 bases from J, with 14 bases between. There are 14 residues in the CDR3.

The CDR3 here is CACFPGQGGVEQYF. The CDR3 nucleotides read TGTGCCTGCTTCCCGGGACAGGGGGGAGTGGAGCAGTACTTC. The chain carries TRBV30 and TRBJ2-7; 11 positions agree with TRBD1. V trimming: 6 bases; J trimming: 7 bases; junction bases outside the gene matches: 11. Per germline, CDR1 GTSNPN and CDR2 SVGIG (reference sequence). CDR3 length equals 14 residues. Filled out from reference TRBV30 and TRBJ2-7, the complete variable domain reads SQTIHQWPATLVQPVGSPLSLECTVEGTSNPNLYWYRQAAGRGLQLLFYSVGIGQISSEVPQNLSASRPQDRQFILSSKKLLLSDSGFYLCACFPGQGGVEQYFGPGTRLTVT.

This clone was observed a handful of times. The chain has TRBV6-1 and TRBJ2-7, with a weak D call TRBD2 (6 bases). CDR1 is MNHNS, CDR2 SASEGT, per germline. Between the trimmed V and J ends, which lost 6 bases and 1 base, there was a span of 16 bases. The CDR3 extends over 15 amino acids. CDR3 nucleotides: TGTGCCAGCAGAATGGCCGCGGGGTCGTCCTACGAGCAGTACTTC. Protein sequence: CASRMAAGSSYEQYF.

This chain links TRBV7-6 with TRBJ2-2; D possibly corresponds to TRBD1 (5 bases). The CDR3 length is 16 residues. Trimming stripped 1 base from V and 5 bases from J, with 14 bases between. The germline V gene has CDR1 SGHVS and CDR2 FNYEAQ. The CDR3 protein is CASSLVQGITTGELFF. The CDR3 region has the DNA TGTGCCAGCAGCTTAGTGCAGGGAATTACTACCGGGGAGCTGTTTTTT.

CDR3 bases: TGTGCCAGCTCAGCGGGACAGATCAATAGCAATCAGCCCCAGCATTTT. Protein product: CASSAGQINSNQPQHF. The chain combines TRBV18 with TRBJ1-5; 7 bases agree with TRBD1. V dropped 5 bases and J dropped 0; count of bases not matched to a gene: 7. The V gene's germline CDR1 is KGHSH and CDR2 LQKENI. The CDR3 extends over 16 amino acids.